Listed here are 11 T cell receptor beta chains from one sample, sequenced in a study of Ad26.COV2.S vaccination and SARS-CoV-2 variants. Treatment described: roughly 20 received Ad26.COV2.S at low or high dose, single or two shots; several received placebo; per-sample allocation not given. Day 63 following the first vaccine or placebo injection was when the samples were taken. The data were produced by immunoSEQ multiplex PCR, yet TCRdb's version contains in-frame clones alone and is incomplete. This table holds about 680,000 clones, more than 80% found once. The sample consisted of peripheral blood, taken in a trial of Ad26.COV2.S vaccine versus placebo. The source is a person aged 18 to 59 who received the Ad26.COV2.S COVID-19 vaccine or a placebo.

This clone was recorded once. This chain joins TRBV10-1 and TRBJ1-2; D gene unclear. There are 14 residues in the CDR3. The germline gives CDR1 WNHNN, CDR2 SYGVQD (reference sequence). Trimming pared 4 bases from V and 1 base from J, leaving 10 bases between. CDR3 in DNA: TGCGCCAGCAGTGCGGAGGGATTTAACTATGGCTACACCTTC. As protein: CASSAEGFNYGYTF.

The chain is built from TRBV5-8 and TRBJ2-2, with D maybe TRBD2 (6 bases). V lost 4 bases, J lost 1 base, and 11 bases lay in between. Per germline, CDR1 SGHTS and CDR2 YDEGEE. The CDR3 spans 15 residues. DNA of the CDR3: TGTGCCAGCAGCCCCCGGGAGAAGAACACCGGGGAGCTGTTTTTT. This gives the protein CASSPREKNTGELFF.

The V and J genes are TRBV29-1 and TRBJ2-2; tentative D call: TRBD2 (5 bases). Germline V CDR1 and CDR2: SQVTM, ANQGSEA. Deletions cut 6 bases from V and 5 bases from J, with 10 bases between. The CDR3 consists of 12 residues. CDR3 bases: TGCAGCGTCCTTGGAGGAACCGGGGAGCTGTTTTTT. This codes for CSVLGGTGELFF.

V and J are TRBV29-1 and TRBJ2-5, with no clear D. CDR3 length: 13 amino acids. The V end was cut by 4 bases, the J end by 4 bases, with 13 bases between. Germline V CDR1 and CDR2: SQVTM, ANQGSEA. The CDR3 sequence is CSVAGQLGETQYF. The CDR3 nucleotides are TGCAGCGTTGCCGGGCAGCTGGGAGAGACCCAGTACTTC.

The count of this clone is one. This sequence joins TRBV30 and TRBJ2-1; D call uncertain. In germline, CDR1 is GTSNPN, CDR2 SVGIG (reference sequence). The ends were cut back, 5 bases at V and 8 bases at J, with 10 bases in the middle. The length of the CDR3 is 11 residues. CDR3 DNA: TGTGCCTGGGGGGTCACTTATGAGCAGTTCTTC. As protein: CAWGVTYEQFF.

The chain is built from TRBV29-1 and TRBJ1-1, with 7 bases aligning to TRBD1. In germline, CDR1 is SQVTM, CDR2 ANQGSEA. Trimming removed 2 bases from V and 6 bases from J; junction bases left unmatched: 0. The CDR3 runs to 11 residues. The CDR3 DNA reads as TGCAGCGTTGAAACAGGGGCTGAAGCTTTCTTT. It specifies CSVETGAEAFF.

The rearrangement uses TRBV5-1 and TRBJ1-2; TRBD1 agrees at 8 bases. Germline-derived CDR1 and CDR2 are SGHRS and YFSETQ. The trim removed 4 bases at V and 7 bases at J, leaving 18 bases unmatched. The CDR3 contains 17 residues. CDR3 in amino acids: CASSGRQGSLVEGGYTF. As DNA, the CDR3 is TGCGCCAGCAGCGGGAGACAGGGGTCGCTGGTGGAGGGTGGCTACACCTTC.

With regard to this clone: A single base separates this from a much larger clone, so it may be a read error. This chain uses TRBV5-1 with TRBJ2-6; D is unresolved. CDR3 length equals 14 residues. V gave up 0 bases and J gave up 1 base, with 2 bases separating them. The germline V gene has CDR1 SGHRS and CDR2 YFSETQ. The CDR3 DNA follows: TGCGCCAGCAGCTTGGTTTCTGGGGCCAACGTCCTGACTTTC. As protein: CASSLVSGANVLTF. Full variable domain (outside the CDR3, taken from reference TRBV5-1 and TRBJ2-6): KAGVTQTPRYLIKTRGQQVTLSCSPISGHRSVSWYQQTPGQGLQFLFEYFSETQRNKGNFPGRFSGRQFSNSRSEMNVSTLELGDSALYLCASSLVSGANVLTFGAGSRLTVL.

This clone occurred once. The chain couples TRBV5-1 to TRBJ2-1, with 8 positions matching TRBD1. The V gene end was trimmed by 4 bases and the J gene end by 6 bases; junction bases not matched to a gene: 6. CDR1 and CDR2 from the germline V gene are SGHRS and YFSETQ. The CDR3 sequence is 14 residues long. CDR3 residues: CASSSQGARNEQFF. In DNA, the CDR3 is TGCGCCAGCAGCAGTCAGGGGGCCCGCAATGAGCAGTTCTTC.

The chain combines TRBV29-1 with TRBJ2-1, with D possibly matching TRBD2 (5 bases). Germline V gene lookup returns CDR1 SQVTM and CDR2 ANQGSEA. Trimming pared 3 bases from V and 2 bases from J, leaving 8 bases between. This CDR3 contains 13 residues. CDR3 DNA sequence: TGCAGCGTTGATCAGCGGACCTACAATGAGCAGTTCTTC. Amino acid sequence: CSVDQRTYNEQFF.

The genes are TRBV18 and TRBJ1-1; TRBD1 might be the D (5 bases). This CDR3 has 14 amino acids. Germline-derived CDR1 and CDR2 are KGHSH and LQKENI. V was trimmed by 5 bases and J by 0 bases, leaving 10 bases between them. The CDR3 loop reads CASSETAMNTEAFF. The CDR3 DNA reads TGTGCCAGCTCAGAGACAGCGATGAACACTGAAGCTTTCTTT.